Listed here are 9 T cell receptor beta chains from one sample, sequenced in a study of Ad26.COV2.S vaccination and SARS-CoV-2 variants. The method was immunoSEQ multiplex PCR; TCRdb's version includes in-frame clones alone and lacks a portion of them. The data show some 460,000 clones, roughly nine tenths seen once. Noted treatment: about 20 received Ad26.COV2.S at low or high dose, single or two shots; several received placebo; per-sample allocation not given. Following the first vaccine or placebo injection, samples were taken on day 63. The material was peripheral blood, obtained in a trial of Ad26.COV2.S vaccine versus placebo. These receptors were collected from a person between 18 and 59 years old who received the Ad26.COV2.S COVID-19 vaccine or a placebo.

J is TRBJ2-7 and V is TRBV27; weak D call: TRBD1 (6 bases). The CDR3 runs 14 residues. Trimming took 2 bases from V and 3 from J, leaving 11 bases between them. Germline loops: CDR1 MNHEY, CDR2 SMNVEV (reference sequence). The CDR3 here is CASSLNRDSYEQYF. CDR3 nucleotides: TGTGCCAGCAGTTTAAACAGGGATAGCTACGAGCAGTACTTC.

This chain uses TRBV10-3 with TRBJ1-1; 7 positions match TRBD1. This CDR3 has 13 residues. The trim removed 6 bases at V and 7 bases at J, leaving 8 bases unmatched. Germline V CDR1 and CDR2: ENHRY, SYGVKD. The CDR3 bases are TGTGCCATCAGCACAGGGGTTGAGGGTGAAGCTTTCTTT. As protein: CAISTGVEGEAFF.

The chain couples TRBV27 to TRBJ2-7; D may match TRBD1 or TRBD2 (5 bases each). The CDR3 has 16 residues. Germline CDR1 is MNHEY and CDR2 is SMNVEV (reference sequence). Trimming removed 0 bases at V and 3 bases at J, with 15 bases between. CDR3 in DNA: TGTGCCAGCAGTTTATCTCCGGGACCCGACGGCTACGAGCAGTACTTC. This codes for CASSLSPGPDGYEQYF.

V gene TRBV7-2 combines with J gene TRBJ2-5, with a possible D match to TRBD1 (5 bases). The CDR3 totals 14 residues. Germline values: CDR1 SGHTA, CDR2 FQGNSA. V was cut by 6 bases and J by 5 bases, with 16 bases left in between. In nucleotides, the CDR3 is TGTGCCAGCAGACCGACAGTCCACATGGAGACCCAGTACTTC. Translated, it gives CASRPTVHMETQYF.

The V call is TRBV19, the J call TRBJ2-7; TRBD2 aligns across 12 bases. There are 16 residues in the CDR3. With 5 bases clipped from V and 4 bases from J, the junction kept 9 bases outside the gene matches. In germline, CDR1 is LNHDA, CDR2 SQIVND (reference sequence). The CDR3 region is CASSPPGLAGRYEQYF. The CDR3 DNA reads TGTGCCAGTAGTCCCCCAGGACTAGCGGGAAGGTACGAGCAGTACTTC.

The chain couples TRBV7-2 to TRBJ1-5; the D gene is possibly TRBD1 (5 bases). V was trimmed by 5 bases and J by 0 bases, leaving 14 bases between them. This CDR3 comprises 16 residues. Germline CDR1 SGHTA, CDR2 FQGNSA. This CDR3 reads CASSQTGTYSNQPQHF. The CDR3 bases are TGTGCCAGCAGCCAGACCGGGACTTATAGCAATCAGCCCCAGCATTTT.

CDR3 residues: CASSQGITHGYTF. The DNA of the CDR3 is TGTGCCAGCAGCCAAGGGATAACACATGGCTACACCTTC. The chain joins TRBV14 to TRBJ1-2, with D hard to call. The CDR3 is 13 amino acids. Trimming left V 1 base short and J 6 bases short, with 9 bases between. The V gene's germline CDR1 is SGHDN and CDR2 FVKESK.

The chain is built from TRBV20-1 and TRBJ1-2, with TRBD1 as a possible D gene (6 bases). The germline CDR1 and CDR2 sequences are DFQATT and SNEGSKA (reference sequence). The V end was cut by 3 bases, the J end by 2 bases, with 13 bases between. The CDR3 loop spans 14 amino acids. The CDR3 bases are TGCAGTGCTAGTAGTAGGGGGTTGAACTATGGCTACACCTTC. It encodes CSASSRGLNYGYTF.

V gene TRBV28 combines with J gene TRBJ2-7; D gene uncertain. V lost 3 bases, J lost 1 base, and 16 bases lay in between. This CDR3 has 16 amino acids. Germline V CDR1 and CDR2: MDHEN, SYDVKM. CDR3 residues: CASSLEASGESYEQYF. The DNA of the CDR3 is TGTGCCAGCAGTTTGGAAGCGTCGGGTGAATCCTACGAGCAGTACTTC. The full variable domain, with the rest looked up from reference TRBV28 and TRBJ2-7, is DVKVTQSSRYLVKRTGEKVFLECVQDMDHENMFWYRQDPGLGLRLIYFSYDVKMKEKGDIPEGYSVSREKKERFSLILESASTNQTSMYLCASSLEASGESYEQYFGPGTRLTVT.